The next 31 T cell receptor beta chains were all read from a single sample in a study of T-cell memory formation after mild COVID-19. TCRdb reprocessed the 5' RACE reads via MiXCR and lists one record per CDR3 protein. The data hold about 350,000 distinct CDR3 sequences, with 20% to 25% observed a single time. The sequencing input was PBMCs or a T cell subset sorted from them (not recorded which). These receptors originate from a man between 18 and 29 years old who had mild COVID-19 (a few samples of this study predate the infection). Cell type and time point are not known.

This clonotype was seen only a few times. The chain has TRBV18 and TRBJ2-3; 11 positions agree with TRBD2. J gave up 0 bases and V 3 bases, and 8 bases lay outside the gene matches. From germline, CDR1 is KGHSH and CDR2 LQKENI. The CDR3 totals 18 residues. The CDR3 sequence is CASSPTSGGYVSTDTQYF. Here the CDR3 DNA reads TGTGCCAGCTCACCTACTAGCGGGGGATATGTTAGCACAGATACGCAGTATTTT.

The chain carries TRBV20-1 and TRBJ1-2; 8 nucleotides agree with TRBD1. Losses at the gene ends were 4 bases for V and 2 bases for J; bases not matched to a gene: 9. CDR3 length: 15 residues. Germline CDR1 is DFQATT and CDR2 is SNEGSKA (reference sequence). CDR3 amino acids: CSANTDRGRNYGYTF. DNA of the CDR3: TGCAGTGCTAACACTGACAGGGGTAGGAACTATGGCTACACCTTC.

The table lists this clonotype with a few counts. This chain links TRBV11-2 with TRBJ2-4; D may be TRBD1 (6 bases). Trimming stripped 5 bases from V and 2 bases from J, with 13 bases between. CDR3 length: 15 residues. Per germline, CDR1 SGHAT and CDR2 FQNNGV. CDR3 bases: TGTGCCAGCAGCCCATACAGGGTTTCCAAAAACATTCAGTACTTC. Translating it yields CASSPYRVSKNIQYF.

The chain is built from TRBV4-1 and TRBJ1-1, with D unclear. The CDR3 is 15 residues long. Trimming took off 2 bases at V and 4 bases at J, with 14 bases between the two ends. Germline values: CDR1 MGHRA, CDR2 YSYEKL. CDR3 nucleotide sequence: TGCGCCAGCAGCCAACCATTCCGGGATCGCACTGAAGCTTTCTTT. This gives the protein CASSQPFRDRTEAFF.

The J gene is TRBJ2-1, the V gene TRBV6-2 or TRBV6-3, with 7 bases fitting TRBD1. Germline V gene lookup returns CDR1 MNHEY and CDR2 SVGEGT. Losses at the gene ends were 5 bases for V and 8 bases for J; bases not matched to a gene: 0. The CDR3 is 11 amino acids. The CDR3 here is CASSDRDEQFF. CDR3 sequence (DNA): TGTGCCAGCAGTGACAGGGATGAGCAGTTCTTC.

This chain uses TRBV6-5 with TRBJ2-3, with 10 nucleotides matching TRBD2. V lost 3 bases and J lost 3; bases outside the gene matches: 6. This CDR3 contains 16 residues. In germline, CDR1 is MNHEY, CDR2 SVGAGI. Here the CDR3 reads CASSYPAGGPTDTQYF. CDR3 sequence (DNA): TGTGCCAGCAGTTATCCAGCGGGGGGGCCGACAGATACGCAGTATTTT.

The chain couples TRBV5-6 to TRBJ2-1, with 7 bases lining up with TRBD2. The V and J ends lost 4 bases and 6 bases, in that order; junction bases with no gene match: 4. The CDR3 has 13 amino acids. Germline V gives CDR1 SGHDT, CDR2 YYEEEE. CDR3 sequence (DNA): TGTGCCAGCAGCCCGACTAGCCCCAATGAGCAGTTCTTC. It is translated as CASSPTSPNEQFF.

This clonotype occurred a few times. The chain employs TRBV7-2 and TRBJ1-1, with D possibly matching TRBD1 (6 bases). Per germline, CDR1 SGHTA and CDR2 FQGNSA. The CDR3 length is 14 residues. With 5 bases removed from V and 0 bases from J, the gap between germline ends came to 10 bases. The CDR3 spells CASSQGHLNTEAFF. The CDR3 DNA follows: TGTGCCAGCAGCCAGGGACACTTGAACACTGAAGCTTTCTTT.

The CDR3 is CASSPVGQGSEQYV. The CDR3, as DNA: TGTGCCAGCTCACCAGTGGGACAGGGGAGCGAGCAGTACGTC. The J gene is TRBJ2-7, the V gene TRBV18; 10 nucleotides align to TRBD1. The V and J ends lost 2 bases and 6 bases, in that order; junction bases with no gene match: 4. The germline gives CDR1 KGHSH, CDR2 LQKENI. The CDR3 runs 14 residues.

This clonotype was seen a few times. The chain couples TRBV7-9 to TRBJ1-1, with D unresolved. The germline CDR1 and CDR2 sequences are SEHNR and FQNEAQ (reference sequence). The V end was cut by 4 bases, the J end by 4 bases, with 13 bases between. This CDR3 contains 14 residues. CDR3 region: CASSYYDLLTEAFF. The CDR3 coding sequence is TGTGCCAGCAGCTATTACGACTTACTCACTGAAGCTTTCTTT.

This chain connects TRBV6-5 to TRBJ1-3; D remains ambiguous. Trimming pared 4 bases from V and 0 bases from J, leaving 7 bases between. Germline loops: CDR1 MNHEY, CDR2 SVGAGI. CDR3 length equals 14 residues. CDR3 sequence reads: CASSSPGSGNTIYF. CDR3 coding DNA: TGTGCCAGCAGTTCACCAGGCTCTGGAAACACCATATATTTT.

The gene calls are TRBV4-3 and TRBJ1-1; no reliable D call. The V end was cut by 1 base, the J end by 1 base, with 10 bases between. Germline V lookup: CDR1 LGHNA, CDR2 YSLEER. The CDR3 spans 15 residues. The CDR3 region is CASSQVAVPNTEAFF. The DNA for the CDR3 is TGCGCCAGCAGCCAAGTCGCGGTCCCGAACACTGAAGCTTTCTTT.

The chain joins TRBV12-3 or TRBV12-4 to TRBJ2-5, with D hard to call. V dropped 10 bases and J dropped 1 base, with 13 bases sitting between them. CDR3 length: 13 amino acids. This CDR3 reads CAISGNSQETQYF. Written as DNA, the CDR3 is TGTGCCATCTCCGGCAACAGCCAAGAGACCCAGTACTTC.

As DNA, the CDR3 is TGTGCCAGCAGCCAAGTTACGGGGGGGCCCGGGACCCAGTACTTC. Translation: CASSQVTGGPGTQYF. The V call is TRBV3-1, the J call TRBJ2-5; 8 bases map to TRBD2. CDR3 length: 15 amino acids. CDR1 LGHDT and CDR2 YNNKEL come from the germline V gene (reference sequence). J was trimmed by 7 bases and V by 1 base; bases with no gene match: 8.

The chain employs TRBV20-1 and TRBJ1-1; the match to TRBD1 covers 9 bases. Germline CDR1 and CDR2: DFQATT and SNEGSKA (reference sequence). This CDR3 is 15 amino acids long. V shed 7 bases and J 4 bases; nucleotides not matched to a gene: 13. The CDR3 sequence: CSGMRTGDSSTEAFF. CDR3 coding DNA: TGCAGTGGGATGAGGACAGGGGATAGCAGCACTGAAGCTTTCTTT.

The chain recombines TRBV7-3 with TRBJ2-7; the match to TRBD1 covers 7 bases. Germline V gene lookup returns CDR1 SGHTA and CDR2 FQGTGA. CDR3 length: 15 amino acids. The J segment lost 2 bases and the V segment lost 3 bases, leaving 7 bases of the junction unmatched. The CDR3, as DNA: TGTGCCAGCAGCTTCCTGGACAGGAGCCCCTACGAGCAGTACTTC. Translated: CASSFLDRSPYEQYF.

This clonotype was found a few times. This chain joins TRBV12-3 or TRBV12-4 and TRBJ1-5; the match to TRBD1 covers 10 bases. V shed 3 bases and J 6 bases; nucleotides not matched to a gene: 2. This CDR3 contains 14 residues. As DNA, the CDR3 is TGTGCCAGCAGTTTGACAGGGGGCTTTCAGCCCCAGCATTTT. Translating gives CASSLTGGFQPQHF.

This clonotype has just a few counts. The chain carries TRBV6-2 or TRBV6-3 and TRBJ2-5, with D perhaps TRBD2 (7 bases). The CDR3 extends over 14 amino acids. CDR1 is MNHEY and CDR2 is SVGEGT in the germline V gene. The ends were cut back, 0 bases at V and 5 bases at J, with 10 bases in the middle. Here the CDR3 DNA reads TGTGCCAGCAGTTACTCGACGGGGGGCGAGACCCAGTACTTC. This translates into CASSYSTGGETQYF.

CDR3 protein: CASSPAGVTSSYEQYF. CDR3 DNA: TGTGCCAGCAGCCCCGCCGGGGTAACGAGCTCCTACGAGCAGTACTTC. V usage is TRBV7-2 and J usage is TRBJ2-7, with TRBD2 as a possible D gene (5 bases). The CDR3 extends over 16 amino acids. The germline V gene has CDR1 SGHTA and CDR2 FQGNSA. V was trimmed by 5 bases and J by 0 bases, leaving 17 bases between them.

This chain joins TRBV20-1 and TRBJ1-5, with D perhaps TRBD1 (6 bases). This CDR3 region has 12 residues. V was clipped by 3 bases and J by 5 bases, with 8 bases between them. Germline assignment: CDR1 DFQATT and CDR2 SNEGSKA (reference sequence). This CDR3 reads CSASAGDQPQHF. The CDR3 DNA reads TGCAGTGCTAGCGCAGGGGATCAGCCCCAGCATTTT.

This clonotype occurred a few times. This sequence joins TRBV4-1 and TRBJ1-5, with D unresolved. Germline assignment: CDR1 MGHRA and CDR2 YSYEKL. The CDR3 length is 15 residues. The V end was cut by 4 bases, the J end by 2 bases, with 12 bases between. CDR3 nucleotides: TGCGCCAGCAGCCCCCCGTTAACAGGCAATCAGCCCCAGCATTTT. It codes for CASSPPLTGNQPQHF.

V gene TRBV7-2 combines with J gene TRBJ2-7; the D gene is possibly TRBD1 (6 bases). V was clipped by 2 bases and J by 4 bases, with 12 bases between them. In germline, CDR1 is SGHTA, CDR2 FQGNSA. The CDR3 has 14 amino acids. This chain's CDR3 is CASSLQGSGYEQYF. CDR3 coding DNA: TGTGCCAGCAGCTTACAGGGGTCGGGGTACGAGCAGTACTTC.

In this sample, this clonotype turned up many times. The chain carries TRBV5-1 and TRBJ2-7; D is uncertain. Germline V gene sequence: CDR1 SGHRS, CDR2 YFSETQ. Between the trimmed V and J ends, which lost 2 bases and 0 bases, there was a span of 6 bases. CDR3 size: 13 residues. CDR3 coding DNA: TGCGCCAGCAGCTTCCAGAACTCCTACGAGCAGTACTTC. Its translation is CASSFQNSYEQYF.

The table lists this clonotype with a few counts. The chain is built from TRBV15 and TRBJ2-1, with TRBD2 matching over 8 bases. CDR3 length: 16 residues. The junction had 11 bases not matched to a gene; V was cut back by 1 base and J by 9 bases. Germline CDR1 LNHNV, CDR2 YYDKDF (reference sequence). The CDR3 loop is CATSRVYGTSVGEQFF. CDR3 coding DNA: TGTGCCACCAGCAGAGTGTATGGGACTAGTGTTGGTGAGCAGTTCTTC.

The table lists this clonotype with a few counts. The V call is TRBV20-1, the J call TRBJ1-1; D gene uncertain. The CDR3 sequence is 12 residues long. Germline V gene data show CDR1 as DFQATT and CDR2 as SNEGSKA (reference sequence). The CDR3 region is CSTKQPNTEAFF. The CDR3, as DNA: TGCAGCACTAAACAGCCCAACACTGAAGCTTTCTTT.

Remarks on this clonotype: A read error may account for a junction end that differs from germline. The rearrangement links TRBV11-2 to TRBJ1-2; D not resolved. Per the germline V gene, CDR1 is SGHAT and CDR2 is FQNNGV. This CDR3 is built from 11 residues. The CDR3 reads CASSIEGSGTF. CDR3 nucleotide sequence: TGTGCCAGCAGCATAGAGGGATCGGGCACCTTC.

Comment on this clonotype: Sequence at one end of the junction differs from germline and may be a read error. This chain joins TRBV5-5 and TRBJ2-1; the D is unclear. Looked up from germline, CDR1 is SGHKS and CDR2 is YYEKEE (reference sequence). The CDR3 loop spans 15 amino acids. CDR3 nucleotides: TGTGCCAGCAGCTTGGGGGTGACCACCTACAGTGAGCAGTTCTTC. This codes for CASSLGVTTYSEQFF.

This clonotype was recorded a few times. The chain recombines TRBV28 with TRBJ1-4; D gene unclear. V lost 6 bases and J 0 bases, leaving 11 bases between the germline ends. The CDR3 is 15 residues long. Germline values: CDR1 MDHEN, CDR2 SYDVKM. The CDR3 nucleotides read TGTGCCAGCAGGACGACGGGAGCAACTAATGAAAAACTGTTTTTT. Protein sequence: CASRTTGATNEKLFF.

This clonotype was counted between two and nine times. The J gene is TRBJ2-6, the V gene TRBV18, with D possibly called TRBD1 or TRBD2 (6 bases each). The V gene lost 4 bases and the J gene lost 2 bases, with 15 bases spanning the gap. This CDR3 has 17 residues. Germline V lookup: CDR1 KGHSH, CDR2 LQKENI. The CDR3 DNA is TGTGCCAGCTCACAGACCCCGGGGGCGCCTGGGGCCAACGTCCTGACTTTC. This encodes CASSQTPGAPGANVLTF.

This chain joins TRBV7-2 and TRBJ1-5; D may be TRBD1 (5 bases). V was shortened by 5 bases and J by 7 bases, with 18 bases between the two germline ends. In germline, CDR1 is SGHTA, CDR2 FQGNSA. The CDR3 spans 15 residues. This chain's CDR3 is CASSLQGGRDQPQHF. Written as DNA, the CDR3 is TGTGCCAGCAGCCTTCAGGGAGGGAGGGACCAGCCCCAGCATTTT.

V usage is TRBV25-1 and J usage is TRBJ1-2; D may be TRBD1 (5 bases). This CDR3 comprises 16 residues. V lost 1 base and J 3 bases, leaving 15 bases between the germline ends. Per germline, CDR1 MGHDK and CDR2 SYGVNS. The CDR3 is CASSEFGGDSYYGYTF. CDR3 coding DNA: TGTGCCAGCAGTGAATTTGGAGGCGACAGCTACTATGGCTACACCTTC.